The T cell receptor beta chain under discussion was sequenced for a study of shared clonotypes between healthy human individuals (dated by TCRdb to 2020 to 2022). About the full investigation: Two women and a few men aged 18 to 49 years were included in the cohort. To estimate repertoire size and how much clonotype sharing occurs between individuals, the study deeply sequenced the blood TCR repertoires of five healthy adults. To increase sequencing depth and limit assay-specific biases, different laboratories used diverse techniques to prepare libraries and sequence TCR repertoires. Leukapheresis yielded between about 0.85 and 10 billion PBMCs per donor. For each donor, CD4 naive and CD4 memory were each given three plates, CD8 naive was given two plates, and CD8 memory was given one plate.

Using the deep immunoSEQ assay, multiplex PCR amplified TCR CDR3 regions from genomic DNA. Extracted genomic DNA from each cell subset was spread evenly across all wells of several immunoSEQ 96-well plates, with each plate serving as a replicate. For sorted subsets, approximately 210 ng genomic DNA, equal to tens of thousands of T cell genomes, was loaded into each replicate PCR. Purified libraries were measured with a Qubit 3.0 fluorometer, size-checked on a Bioanalyzer 2100, and measured again with the KAPA Library Quantification kit. Every immunoSEQ 96-well plate was sequenced on a separate single-read 150-cycle Illumina NextSeq 550 flow cell. The paper's data handling went like this. Because the immunoSEQ output held only junctional sequences and lacked quality scores, the filtering could not match the filtering applied to full-length reads. To assign V/J genes and CDR3, sequences were annotated against IMGT germline references using PyIR, a Python wrapper for IgBLAST v1.9. Reads were filtered out if the reads had weak V/J assignments (E-value above 1e-6), no CDR3, stop codons, out-of-frame junctions, or ambiguous translated residues. V3J clonotypes were defined as sequences sharing an identical inferred V gene, J gene, and CDR3 amino acid sequence. Percentage overlap between repertoires was calculated by dividing the number of shared unique clonotypes by the size of the smaller repertoire. Repertoire richness was assessed with RTK rarefaction, the Chao1 estimator, and Recon v2.1 estimates of unobserved clonotypes. Generation probabilities for all TCRbeta clonotypes obtained by the gDNA method from a handful of donors were computed using OLGA. Here the immuneACCESS table is served through TCRdb, limited to in-frame sequences with V and J called. Missing clones are a known gap in these copies; in checked studies unresolved V genes cover under half, and the rest lacks a known reason. The D gene and trimming were derived from the DNA, and the V and J assignments and clone size from that table. The sample yields under 2.5 million clones; about nine tenths were counted once. The ten largest clones capture around 0.35% of the sample.

V is pruned by 5 bases and J by 7 bases, leaving 14 bases of the junction without a gene match. The germline V gene supplies CDR1 SQVTM and CDR2 ANQGSEA. Taken from cysteine to phenylalanine, the CDR3 has 16 residues. The sequence is cut down to CDR3 DNA, 48 bases in frame from base 1. Remarks on this clone: Its antigen is still unknown. Nothing much larger sits one base from this clone, and base qualities are not available.

The donors were healthy, HIV-negative adults who had no recently reported acute infections or vaccinations. Only Caucasian adults living in Nashville, Tennessee, USA were represented among the donors. CD4+ T cells were enriched by magnetic negative selection, after which naive cells were positively selected on CD45RA and the negative fraction was taken as the memory subset. After blood collection by leukapheresis, PBMCs were isolated using Ficoll-Histopaque density gradient centrifugation and then cryopreserved in the vapor phase of liquid nitrogen. Analytical flow cytometry was used to check the purity and quantity of each magnetically sorted T cell population. Each sorted fraction had its genomic DNA isolated and then quantified by UV absorbance on a Nanodrop 2000c. Findings and caveats that apply to the study as a whole: When a handful of donors were compared, the shared fraction of clonotypes was roughly 4.8% for naive CD4, 3% to 4% for naive CD8, roughly 2.5% for memory CD4, and under 0.5% for memory CD8. The small number of donors limited the genetic and exposure-history diversity represented. Sampling was limited to blood, and TCR repertoires in tissue likely differ from TCR repertoires in blood. Estimated clonotype richness was generally larger for naive than for memory subsets. Pairwise subsampling led to the expectation that sequencing depth would affect the degree of clonotype sharing among donors. Compared with non-shared clonotypes, the clonotypes found in all four sorted-subset donors had higher generation probabilities. Even with the large sequencing depth, rarefaction of the sorted-subset datasets indicated that sequencing was incomplete.

The source material was naive CD4+ T cells from PBMCs. The cell subset or site label, as the study defines it: CD45RA+ positively selected. The TCR was taken from a man aged 18 to 29 in good health. Some clones in this sample may be carry-over from other donors' samples. The chain links TRBV29-1 with TRBJ2-1, with 10 central nucleotides matching TRBD2. The CDR3 corresponds to CSVNSLIAGGGNEQFF. The nucleotide sequence is TGCAGCGTTAATTCCCTTATAGCGGGAGGTGGGAATGAGCAGTTCTTC.